A single sample gave rise to the 10 T cell receptor beta chains below, sequenced in a study of blood T cells in healthy people across ages. PCR was performed a second time for about 7 to 11 cycles using a sample-barcoded 5' primer and a J-beta primer mix. Each CDR3 protein is one row after TCRdb ran MiXCR on the 5' RACE reads. This repertoire shows approximately 960,000 distinct CDR3 sequences, 25% to 30% found once; its top ten account for about a tenth. This sample was shared with a second study, whose subject was T cells of mothers and their children.

Specimen: blood. These receptors were collected from a woman between 40 and 55 years old in good health.

As concerns this clonotype: This sequence may be a read error, since a much larger clone differs from it by one base. The V gene is TRBV9, the J gene TRBJ2-1; TRBD2 matches 14 bases. The CDR3 extends over 17 amino acids. Looked up from germline, CDR1 is SGDLS and CDR2 is YYNGEE. The CDR3 bases are TGTGCCGGCAGCGCTAGGACTAGCGGGGGGATTTACAATGAGCAGTTCTTC. Translation: CAGSARTSGGIYNEQFF.

The chain uses TRBV20-1 and TRBJ1-5; the match to TRBD1 covers 7 bases. Germline V gene sequence: CDR1 DFQATT, CDR2 SNEGSKA (reference sequence). V dropped 0 bases and J dropped 3; count of bases not matched to a gene: 8. The CDR3 extends over 16 amino acids. The CDR3 protein is CSARDRRQGHNQPQHF. The DNA for the CDR3 is TGCAGTGCTAGAGATCGAAGACAGGGACACAATCAGCCCCAGCATTTT.

The chain uses TRBV19 and TRBJ1-1; maybe TRBD1 (6 bases). The CDR3 is made up of 12 amino acids. Germline V gene data show CDR1 as LNHDA and CDR2 as SQIVND (reference sequence). Trimming removed 5 bases from V and 8 bases from J, with 12 bases in between. Here the CDR3 reads CASSPGGEEAFF. CDR3 in DNA: TGTGCCAGTAGTCCCGGGGGCGAGGAAGCTTTCTTT.

This clonotype showed up many times. The V and J genes are TRBV4-3 and TRBJ1-2, with TRBD1 as a possible D gene (6 bases). Germline V lookup: CDR1 LGHNA, CDR2 YSLEER. The CDR3 sequence is 17 residues long. The V end was cut by 0 bases, the J end by 2 bases, with 16 bases between. The CDR3 loop is CASSQDRDTKGNYGYTF. The CDR3, as DNA: TGCGCCAGCAGCCAAGACCGGGACACAAAAGGGAACTATGGCTACACCTTC.

The genes are TRBV29-1 and TRBJ1-5; D is uncertain. Germline V gene data show CDR1 as SQVTM and CDR2 as ANQGSEA. The ends were cut back, 1 base at V and 6 bases at J, with 10 bases in the middle. The CDR3 has 13 amino acids. This CDR3 reads CSVEGTKGQPQHF. CDR3 sequence (DNA): TGCAGCGTTGAAGGAACCAAGGGTCAGCCCCAGCATTTT. Using reference TRBV29-1 and TRBJ1-5 for the parts outside the CDR3, the full variable domain is SAVISQKPSRDICQRGTSLTIQCQVDSQVTMMFWYRQQPGQSLTLIATANQGSEATYESGFVIDKFPISRPNLTFSTLTVSNMSPEDSSIYLCSVEGTKGQPQHFGDGTRLSIL.

This clonotype has more than one count but fewer than ten. A much bigger clone sits one base away, suggesting this may be a read error. The V and J genes are TRBV24-1 and TRBJ2-1; 11 bases fit TRBD2. Germline CDR1 KGHDR, CDR2 SFDVKD. This CDR3 comprises 19 residues. V lost 3 bases, J lost 13 bases, and 22 bases stayed unmatched. The CDR3 protein is CATSDPTPSSGGSEETQFF. The CDR3 DNA reads TGTGCCACCAGTGATCCGACCCCCTCTAGCGGGGGGTCAGAAGAGACCCAGTTCTTC.

The CDR3: CASSFPTSERETQYF. The CDR3 region has the DNA TGTGCCAGCAGCTTCCCGACTAGCGAGAGGGAGACCCAGTACTTC. V is TRBV7-8 and J is TRBJ2-5; TRBD2 aligns across 8 bases. Germline V gives CDR1 SGHVS, CDR2 FQNEAQ. Losses at the gene ends were 3 bases for V and 5 bases for J; bases not matched to a gene: 8. The CDR3 length is 15 residues.

The chain employs TRBV28 and TRBJ2-1; TRBD2 might be the D (6 bases). V gave up 4 bases and J gave up 2 bases, with 12 bases separating them. The CDR3 has 15 residues. Germline V gives CDR1 MDHEN, CDR2 SYDVKM. CDR3 residues: CASSSLGGAYNEQFF. DNA of the CDR3: TGTGCCAGCAGTTCCCTGGGGGGAGCCTACAATGAGCAGTTCTTC.

This clonotype was detected a few times. V and J are TRBV9 and TRBJ2-3; the D is unclear. Germline V lookup: CDR1 SGDLS, CDR2 YYNGEE. This CDR3 contains 15 residues. V lost 3 bases to trimming and J lost 1 base, with 12 bases between them. The CDR3 DNA is TGTGCCAGCAGCGAGCCCTCCGGACGCACAGATACGCAGTATTTT. It codes for CASSEPSGRTDTQYF.

In its sample, this clonotype was seen a few times. The V gene is TRBV10-3, the J gene TRBJ1-5; the match to TRBD1 covers 7 bases. V shed 3 bases, J shed 0 bases, and the junction held 5 bases outside the gene matches. From germline, CDR1 is ENHRY and CDR2 SYGVKD. This CDR3 is 16 amino acids long. The chain's CDR3 is CAISDTGAYSNQPQHF. The CDR3, as DNA: TGTGCCATCAGTGATACAGGGGCGTATAGCAATCAGCCCCAGCATTTT.